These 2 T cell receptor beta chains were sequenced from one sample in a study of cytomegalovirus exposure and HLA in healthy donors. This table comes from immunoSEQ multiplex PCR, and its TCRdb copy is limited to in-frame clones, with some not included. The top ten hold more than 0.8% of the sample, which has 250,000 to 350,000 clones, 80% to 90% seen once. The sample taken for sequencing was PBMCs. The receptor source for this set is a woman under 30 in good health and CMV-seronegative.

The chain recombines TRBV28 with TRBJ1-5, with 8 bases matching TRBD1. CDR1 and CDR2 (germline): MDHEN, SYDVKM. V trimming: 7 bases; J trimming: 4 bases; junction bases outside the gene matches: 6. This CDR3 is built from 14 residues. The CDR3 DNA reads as TGTGCCAGCACACAGGGGGGTTTGAATCAGCCCCAGCATTTT. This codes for CASTQGGLNQPQHF.

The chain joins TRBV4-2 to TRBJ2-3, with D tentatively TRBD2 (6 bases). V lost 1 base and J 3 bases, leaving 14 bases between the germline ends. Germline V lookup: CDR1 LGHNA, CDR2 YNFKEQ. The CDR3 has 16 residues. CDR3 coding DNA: TGTGCCAGCAGCCAAGGCGGCGCGGGGCCGACAGATACGCAGTATTTT. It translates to CASSQGGAGPTDTQYF.